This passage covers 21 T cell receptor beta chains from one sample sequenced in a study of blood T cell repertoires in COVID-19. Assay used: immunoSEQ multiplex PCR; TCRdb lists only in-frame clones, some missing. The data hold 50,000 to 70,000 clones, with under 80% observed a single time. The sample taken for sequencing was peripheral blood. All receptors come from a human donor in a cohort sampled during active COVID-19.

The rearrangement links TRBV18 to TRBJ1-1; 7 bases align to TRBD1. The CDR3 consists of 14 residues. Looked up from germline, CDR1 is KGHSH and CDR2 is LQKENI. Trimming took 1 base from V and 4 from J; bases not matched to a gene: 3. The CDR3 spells CASSPQGASTEAFF. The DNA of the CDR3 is TGTGCCAGCTCACCACAGGGGGCGAGCACTGAAGCTTTCTTT. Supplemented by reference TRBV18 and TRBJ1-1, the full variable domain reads NAGVMQNPRHLVRRRGQEARLRCSPMKGHSHVYWYRQLPEEGLKFMVYLQKENIIDESGMPKERFSAEFPKEGPSILRIQQVVRGDSAAYFCASSPQGASTEAFFGQGTRLTVV.

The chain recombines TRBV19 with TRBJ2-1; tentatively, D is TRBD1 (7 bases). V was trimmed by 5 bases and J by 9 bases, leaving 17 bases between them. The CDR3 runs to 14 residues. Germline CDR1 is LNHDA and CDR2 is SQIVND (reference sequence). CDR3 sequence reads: CASSARQGLGEQFF. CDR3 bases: TGTGCCAGTAGTGCCCGACAGGGACTCGGTGAGCAGTTCTTC.

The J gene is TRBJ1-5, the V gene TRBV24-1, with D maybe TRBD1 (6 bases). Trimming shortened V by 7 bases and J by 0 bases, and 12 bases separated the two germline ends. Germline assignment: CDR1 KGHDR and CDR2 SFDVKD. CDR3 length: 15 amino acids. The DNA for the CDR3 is TGTGCCACCAGGGGCAGGGGTTATAGCAATCAGCCCCAGCATTTT. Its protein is CATRGRGYSNQPQHF.

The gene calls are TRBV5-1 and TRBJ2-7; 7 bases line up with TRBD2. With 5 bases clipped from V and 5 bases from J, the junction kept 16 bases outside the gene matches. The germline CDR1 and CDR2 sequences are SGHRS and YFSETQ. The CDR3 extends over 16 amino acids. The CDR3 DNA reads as TGCGCCAGCAGTTCATGGGAGGGAGCTTTTTCCGACGAGCAGTACTTC. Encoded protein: CASSSWEGAFSDEQYF. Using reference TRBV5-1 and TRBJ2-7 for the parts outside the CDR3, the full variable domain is KAGVTQTPRYLIKTRGQQVTLSCSPISGHRSVSWYQQTPGQGLQFLFEYFSETQRNKGNFPGRFSGRQFSNSRSEMNVSTLELGDSALYLCASSSWEGAFSDEQYFGPGTRLTVT.

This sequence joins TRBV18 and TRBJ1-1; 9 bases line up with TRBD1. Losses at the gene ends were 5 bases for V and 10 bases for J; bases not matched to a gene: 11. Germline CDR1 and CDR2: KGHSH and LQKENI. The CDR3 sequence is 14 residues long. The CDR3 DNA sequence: TGTGCCAGCTCAAGGGACAGGGCCGGGGCTGGAGCTTTCTTT. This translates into CASSRDRAGAGAFF.

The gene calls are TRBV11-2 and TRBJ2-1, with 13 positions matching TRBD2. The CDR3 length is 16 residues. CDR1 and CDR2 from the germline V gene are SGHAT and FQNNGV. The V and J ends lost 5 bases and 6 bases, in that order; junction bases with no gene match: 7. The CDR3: CASSPPTSGRANEQFF. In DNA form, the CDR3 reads TGTGCCAGCAGCCCGCCTACTAGCGGGAGGGCCAATGAGCAGTTCTTC.

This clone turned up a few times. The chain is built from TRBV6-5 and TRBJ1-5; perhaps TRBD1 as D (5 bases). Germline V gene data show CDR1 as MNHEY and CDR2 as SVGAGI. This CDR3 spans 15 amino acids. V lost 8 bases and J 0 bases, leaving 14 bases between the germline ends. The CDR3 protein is CASSSDIYSNQPQHF. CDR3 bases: TGTGCCAGCTCCTCGGACATCTATAGCAATCAGCCCCAGCATTTT.

CDR3 DNA: TGTGCCAGCAGCCCTAGTTTAGGAGCAGCGGGAGCAAAAGGTGACGAGCAGTACTTC. Protein sequence: CASSPSLGAAGAKGDEQYF. This chain uses TRBV6-2 or TRBV6-3 with TRBJ2-7; 8 bases match TRBD2. This CDR3 region has 19 residues. The germline CDR1 and CDR2 sequences are MNHEY and SVGEGT. V lost 6 bases, J lost 5 bases, and 24 bases stayed unmatched.

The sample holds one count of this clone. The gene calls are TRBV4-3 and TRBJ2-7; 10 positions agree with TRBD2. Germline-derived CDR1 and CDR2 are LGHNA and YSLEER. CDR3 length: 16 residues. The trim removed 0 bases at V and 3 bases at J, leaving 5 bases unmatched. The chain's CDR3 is CASSQDQLAGIYEQYF. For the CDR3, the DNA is TGCGCCAGCAGCCAAGATCAACTAGCGGGAATCTACGAGCAGTACTTC.

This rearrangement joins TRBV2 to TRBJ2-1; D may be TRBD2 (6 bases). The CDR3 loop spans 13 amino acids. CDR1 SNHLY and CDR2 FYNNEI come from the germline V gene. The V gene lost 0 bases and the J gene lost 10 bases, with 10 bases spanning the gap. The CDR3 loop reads CASSEAPGSEQFF. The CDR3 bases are TGTGCCAGCAGTGAAGCGCCCGGGAGCGAGCAGTTCTTC.

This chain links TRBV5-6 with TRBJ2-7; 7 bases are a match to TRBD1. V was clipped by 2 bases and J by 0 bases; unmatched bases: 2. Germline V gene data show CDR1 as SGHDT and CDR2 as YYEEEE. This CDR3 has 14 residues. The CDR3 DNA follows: TGTGCCAGCAGCTTTGCAGGGGGCTCCTACGAGCAGTACTTC. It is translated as CASSFAGGSYEQYF.

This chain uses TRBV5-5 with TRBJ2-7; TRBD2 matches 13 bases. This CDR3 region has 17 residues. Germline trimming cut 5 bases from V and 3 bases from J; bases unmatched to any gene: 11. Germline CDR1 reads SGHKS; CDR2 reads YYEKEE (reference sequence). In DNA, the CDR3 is TGTGCCAGCAGTCAAGGGACTAGCGGGGTCAGCTTCTACGAGCAGTACTTC. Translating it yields CASSQGTSGVSFYEQYF.

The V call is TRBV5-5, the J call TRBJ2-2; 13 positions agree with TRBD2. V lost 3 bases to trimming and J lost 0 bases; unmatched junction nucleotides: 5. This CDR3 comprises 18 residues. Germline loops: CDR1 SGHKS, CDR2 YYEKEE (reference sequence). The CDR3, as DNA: TGTGCCAGCAGCTCGGGACTAGCGGGACCCGCGAACACCGGGGAGCTGTTTTTT. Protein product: CASSSGLAGPANTGELFF.

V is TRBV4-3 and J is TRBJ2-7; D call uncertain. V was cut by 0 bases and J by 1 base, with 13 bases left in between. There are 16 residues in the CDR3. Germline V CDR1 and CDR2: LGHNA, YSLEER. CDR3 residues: CASSQDWLPGSYEQYF. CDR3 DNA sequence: TGCGCCAGCAGCCAAGATTGGCTGCCAGGTTCCTACGAGCAGTACTTC.

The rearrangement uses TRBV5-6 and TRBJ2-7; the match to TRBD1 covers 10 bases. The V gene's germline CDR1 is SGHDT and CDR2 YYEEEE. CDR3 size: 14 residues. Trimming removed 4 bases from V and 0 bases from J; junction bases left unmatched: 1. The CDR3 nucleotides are TGTGCCAGCAGCCGACAGGGGGCCTCCTACGAGCAGTACTTC. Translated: CASSRQGASYEQYF.

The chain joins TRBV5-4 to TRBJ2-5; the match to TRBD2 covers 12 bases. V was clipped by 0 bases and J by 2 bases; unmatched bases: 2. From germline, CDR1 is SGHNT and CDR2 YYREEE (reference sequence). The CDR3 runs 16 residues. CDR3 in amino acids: CASSLGLAGAQETQYF. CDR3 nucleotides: TGTGCCAGCAGCTTGGGACTAGCGGGGGCTCAAGAGACCCAGTACTTC.

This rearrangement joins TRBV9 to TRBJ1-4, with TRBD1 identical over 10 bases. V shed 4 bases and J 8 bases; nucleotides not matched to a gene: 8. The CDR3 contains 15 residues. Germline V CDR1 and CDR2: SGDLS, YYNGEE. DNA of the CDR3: TGTGCCAGCAGCTCGACGACAGGGGGCGAAGAAAAACTGTTTTTT. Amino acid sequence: CASSSTTGGEEKLFF.

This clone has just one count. CDR3 amino acids: CASSESGSYEQYF. The CDR3 coding sequence is TGTGCCAGCAGTGAATCGGGTTCCTACGAGCAGTACTTC. The chain couples TRBV6-1 to TRBJ2-7; D not certain. The germline CDR1 and CDR2 sequences are MNHNS and SASEGT. Trimming removed 2 bases at V and 1 base at J, with 6 bases between. The CDR3 consists of 13 residues.

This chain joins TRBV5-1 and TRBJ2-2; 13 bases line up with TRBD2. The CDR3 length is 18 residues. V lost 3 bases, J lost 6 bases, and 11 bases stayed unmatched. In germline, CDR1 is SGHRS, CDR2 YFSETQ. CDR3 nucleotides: TGCGCCAGCAGCTGGACTAGCGGGAGTCCCCAACGCGCCGGGGAGCTGTTTTTT. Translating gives CASSWTSGSPQRAGELFF.

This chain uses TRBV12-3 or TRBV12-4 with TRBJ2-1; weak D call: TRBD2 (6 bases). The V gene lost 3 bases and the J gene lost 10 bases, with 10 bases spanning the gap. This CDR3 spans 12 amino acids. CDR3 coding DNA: TGTGCCAGCAGTTTTTTGCTAGCGGAGCAGTTCTTC. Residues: CASSFLLAEQFF.

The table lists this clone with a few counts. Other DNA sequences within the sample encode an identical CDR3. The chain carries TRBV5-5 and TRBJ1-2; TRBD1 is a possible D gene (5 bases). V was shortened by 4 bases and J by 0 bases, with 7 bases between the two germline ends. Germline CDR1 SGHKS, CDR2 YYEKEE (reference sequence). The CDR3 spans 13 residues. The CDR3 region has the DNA TGTGCCAGCAGCCCAGGGTCTAACTATGGCTACACCTTC. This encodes CASSPGSNYGYTF.